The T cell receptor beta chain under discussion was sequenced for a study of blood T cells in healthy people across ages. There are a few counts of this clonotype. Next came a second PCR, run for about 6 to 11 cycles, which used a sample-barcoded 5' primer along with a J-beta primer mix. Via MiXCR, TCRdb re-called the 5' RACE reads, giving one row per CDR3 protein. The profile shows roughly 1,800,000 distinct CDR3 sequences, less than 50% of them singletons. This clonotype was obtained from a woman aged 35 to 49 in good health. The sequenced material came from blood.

In nucleotides, the CDR3 is TGCAGTGCTAGGCTGCTTGGAGAGACCCAGTACTTC. Its protein is CSARLLGETQYF. V gene TRBV20-1 combines with J gene TRBJ2-5; no definite D call. Germline lookup yields CDR1 DFQATT and CDR2 SNEGSKA (reference sequence). With 3 bases removed from V and 4 bases from J, the gap between germline ends came to 9 bases. This CDR3 contains 12 residues.